The rows below give T cell receptor beta chains drawn from one sample of a study of blood T cell repertoires in COVID-19. TCRdb keeps only in-frame clones here, not all; method: immunoSEQ multiplex PCR. Of 350,000 to 400,000 clones in the sample, roughly 88% are singletons; the top ten hold over 0.9%. The sequencing sample was made of PBMCs or T cells enriched from blood (not recorded which). These receptors all come from a woman younger than 45 with acute COVID-19. CDR3s leave out the opening cysteine and the closing phenylalanine or tryptophan. Each record gives: V gene, J gene, clone size, CDR3 protein. A clone size is listed for some rows: how often the clone was seen (once, few, many), or a class if it is expanded.

TRBV13,TRBJ2-3,-,ASSRLGTSGGQKEDTQY
TRBV7-2,TRBJ1-5,-,ASSSGGTEYSNQPQH
TRBV5-1,TRBJ2-5,-,ASSLDPGSQETQY
TRBV4-1,TRBJ1-2,few,ASSQVTADLYGYT
TRBV5-6,TRBJ2-7,-,ASSRTGGGYEQY
TRBV12-5,TRBJ2-3,once,ASGLALAGQGEDTQY
TRBV3-1/TRBV3-2,TRBJ1-1,-,ASSQASGGRTEAF
TRBV29-1,TRBJ2-7,once,SVHGTGTYEQY
TRBV3-1/TRBV3-2,TRBJ1-5,-,ASSQGGVMGSGQPQH
TRBV28,TRBJ1-6,-,ASSSTGTGGYNSPLH
TRBV9,TRBJ2-1,-,ASSVVAGTSYNEQF
TRBV11-3,TRBJ2-1,-,ASSPAGTSAYNEQF
TRBV5-5,TRBJ1-2,-,ASSSSGRGNYGYT
TRBV15,TRBJ1-5,-,ATSRDLDRVQNQPQH
TRBV10-3,TRBJ1-1,-,AISLGGEGNTEAF
TRBV5-5,TRBJ2-1,-,ASSLRRGLAGGQPYNEQF
TRBV5-4,TRBJ1-2,-,ASSLEGQGVYGYT
TRBV12-3/TRBV12-4,TRBJ2-1,-,ASSWGVYNEQF
TRBV29-1,TRBJ1-3,-,SVEPYSGTSGNTIY
TRBV20-1,TRBJ2-7,-,SASLFGEQY
TRBV2,TRBJ2-2,-,ASTRDRNTGELF
TRBV6-5,TRBJ2-1,once,ASSYVNPGSNNEQF
TRBV3-1/TRBV3-2,TRBJ2-7,once,ASSQEAADYEQY
TRBV7-9,TRBJ2-1,-,ASSLMVTPIPRGRNEQF
TRBV30,TRBJ1-4,-,AWSGGQGPNEKLF
TRBV6-2/TRBV6-3,TRBJ1-6,-,ASSLRREVNSPLH
TRBV7-9,TRBJ2-7,-,ASSPETVTSYEQY
TRBV9,TRBJ2-7,-,ASSNQWGGEQY
TRBV7-8,TRBJ2-3,-,ASSTSGGSPY
TRBV29-1,TRBJ1-3,once,SVVSVELGNTIY
TRBV7-9,TRBJ1-1,-,ASSLVLSNTEAF
TRBV3-1/TRBV3-2,TRBJ1-1,-,ASSSEKAAGVAF
TRBV24-1,TRBJ1-4,-,ATSDSGATNEKLF
TRBV14,TRBJ1-1,-,ASSPRTGMNTEAF
TRBV6-1,TRBJ2-3,-,ASSDNRGRTDTQY
TRBV27,TRBJ1-4,-,ASSIGGAGLKLF